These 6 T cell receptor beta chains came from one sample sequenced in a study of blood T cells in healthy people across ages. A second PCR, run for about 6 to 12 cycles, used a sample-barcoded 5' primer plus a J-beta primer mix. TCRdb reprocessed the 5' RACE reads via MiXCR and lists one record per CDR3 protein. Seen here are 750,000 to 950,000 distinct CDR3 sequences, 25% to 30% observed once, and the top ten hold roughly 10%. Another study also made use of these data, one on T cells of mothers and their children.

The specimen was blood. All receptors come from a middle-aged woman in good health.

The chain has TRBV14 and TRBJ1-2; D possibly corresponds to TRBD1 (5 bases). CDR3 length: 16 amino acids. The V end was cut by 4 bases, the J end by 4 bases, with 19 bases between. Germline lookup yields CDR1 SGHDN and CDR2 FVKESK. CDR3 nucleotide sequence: TGTGCCAGCAGCCCATCCGGGACCCACCTCCTCTATGGCTACACCTTC. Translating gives CASSPSGTHLLYGYTF. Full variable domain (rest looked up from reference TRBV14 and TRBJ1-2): EAGVTQFPSHSVIEKGQTVTLRCDPISGHDNLYWYRRVMGKEIKFLLHFVKESKQDESGMPNNRFLAERTGGTYSTLKVQPAELEDSGVYFCASSPSGTHLLYGYTFGSGTRLTVV.

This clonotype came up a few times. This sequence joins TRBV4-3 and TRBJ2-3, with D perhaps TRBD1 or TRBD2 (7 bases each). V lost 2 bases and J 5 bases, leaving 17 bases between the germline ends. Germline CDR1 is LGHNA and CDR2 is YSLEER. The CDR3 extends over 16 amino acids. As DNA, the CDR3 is TGCGCCAGCAGCCAATTTAGCGGGTACAGGGGAGATACGCAGTATTTT. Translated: CASSQFSGYRGDTQYF.

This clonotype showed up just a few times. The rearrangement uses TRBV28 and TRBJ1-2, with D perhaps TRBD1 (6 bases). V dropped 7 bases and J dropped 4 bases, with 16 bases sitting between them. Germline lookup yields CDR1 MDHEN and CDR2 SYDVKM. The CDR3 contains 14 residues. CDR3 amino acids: CASKPEGVTYGYTF. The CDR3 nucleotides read TGTGCCAGCAAGCCGGAGGGGGTGACCTATGGCTACACCTTC.

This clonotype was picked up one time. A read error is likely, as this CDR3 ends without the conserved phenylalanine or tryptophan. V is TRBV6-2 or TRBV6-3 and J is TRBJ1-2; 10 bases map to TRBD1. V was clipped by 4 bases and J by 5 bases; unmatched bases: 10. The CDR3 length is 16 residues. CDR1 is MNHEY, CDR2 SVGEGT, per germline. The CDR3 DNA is TGTGCCAGCAGTTCATTAGACCCGGGACAGGGGTATGGCTACACCTCC. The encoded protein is CASSSLDPGQGYGYTS.

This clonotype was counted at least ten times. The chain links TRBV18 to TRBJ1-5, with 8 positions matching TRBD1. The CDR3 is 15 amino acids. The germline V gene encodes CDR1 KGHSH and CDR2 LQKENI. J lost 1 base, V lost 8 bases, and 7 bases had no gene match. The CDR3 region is CASSPQGASNQPQHF. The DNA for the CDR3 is TGTGCCAGCAGCCCGCAGGGGGCGAGCAATCAGCCCCAGCATTTT.

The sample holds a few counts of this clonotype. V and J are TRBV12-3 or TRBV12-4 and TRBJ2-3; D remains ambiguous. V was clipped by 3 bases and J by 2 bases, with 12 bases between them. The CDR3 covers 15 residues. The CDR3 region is CASSFELTHTDTQYF. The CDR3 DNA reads TGTGCCAGCAGTTTCGAACTAACACACACAGATACGCAGTATTTT.